This T cell receptor (beta chain) was sequenced during a study of blood T cell repertoires in COVID-19. Study-level information: The origin of the acute and convalescent COVID-19 samples was the United States, Italy and Spain. The analysed material was cDNA or gDNA that came from T cells, B-cell-depleted T cells, or PBMCs.

V lost 4 bases to trimming and J lost 1 base, with 8 bases between them. Germline CDR1 and CDR2: SGHRS and YFSETQ. The CDR3 sequence is 13 residues long. Produced via immunoSEQ multiplex PCR; TCRdb's table is partial and in-frame only. The table shows 200,000 to 250,000 clones, with about 90% occurring only once. The table lists this clone with a few counts. Participants spanned ages about 18 to 100 years and resided in fewer than 30 US areas. Cohort assignment relied on participant-reported clinical history. The chain employs TRBV5-1 and TRBJ1-1; D not certain. The sample consisted of PBMCs or T cells enriched from blood (not recorded which). The source of this sequence is a woman in her forties or fifties with acute COVID-19. The CDR3 region has the DNA TGCGCCAGCAGCCCCGTCGGGAACACTGAAGCTTTCTTT. Protein product: CASSPVGNTEAFF.